This note documents a single T cell receptor (beta chain) sequence. Produced via immunoSEQ multiplex PCR; TCRdb's table is partial and in-frame only. The repertoire holds approximately 330,000 clones, 93% seen once, with roughly 6% in the top ten. This specimen belongs to a study of brain T cells in children with intractable seizures. This CDR3 has 16 amino acids. Germline V gene lookup returns CDR1 MNHNS and CDR2 SASEGT. J lost 1 base, V lost 4 bases, and 7 bases had no gene match. Documented time point: blood from clinic visit 5 months post-surgery; TSC patient then seizure free. The material sequenced was peripheral blood, taken approximately 5 months after surgery. The genes are TRBV6-1 and TRBJ2-5; 9 nucleotides line up with TRBD1. The source of this sequence is a boy under two years old with tuberous sclerosis and intractable seizures. In DNA, the CDR3 is TGTGCCAGCAGTGTACGGGACAGGGCTTCCCAAGAGACCCAGTACTTC. Protein sequence: CASSVRDRASQETQYF.